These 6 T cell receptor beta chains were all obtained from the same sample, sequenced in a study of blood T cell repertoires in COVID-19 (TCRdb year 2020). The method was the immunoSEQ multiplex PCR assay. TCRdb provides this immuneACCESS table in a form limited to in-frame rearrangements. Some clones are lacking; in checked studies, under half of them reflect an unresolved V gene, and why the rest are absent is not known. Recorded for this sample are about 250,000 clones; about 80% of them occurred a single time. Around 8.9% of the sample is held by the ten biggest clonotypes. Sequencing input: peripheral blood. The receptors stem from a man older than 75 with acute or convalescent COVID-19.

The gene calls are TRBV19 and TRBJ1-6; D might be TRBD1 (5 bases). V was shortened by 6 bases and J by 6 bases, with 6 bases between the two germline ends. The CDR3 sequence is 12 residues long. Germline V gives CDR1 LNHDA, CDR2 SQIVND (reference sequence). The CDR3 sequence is CASSRVNSPLHF. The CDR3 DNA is TGTGCCAGTAGCAGGGTTAATTCACCCCTCCACTTT.

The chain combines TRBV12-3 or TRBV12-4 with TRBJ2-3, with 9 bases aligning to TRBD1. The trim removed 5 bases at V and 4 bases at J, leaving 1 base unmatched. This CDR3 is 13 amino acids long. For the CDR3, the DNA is TGTGCCAGCAGTACAGGGGGCTCAGATACGCAGTATTTT. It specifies CASSTGGSDTQYF.

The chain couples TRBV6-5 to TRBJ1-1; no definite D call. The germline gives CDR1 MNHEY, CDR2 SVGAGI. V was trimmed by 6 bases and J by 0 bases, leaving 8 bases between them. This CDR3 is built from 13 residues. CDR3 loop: CASRLHMNTEAFF. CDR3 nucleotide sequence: TGTGCCAGCAGGTTACACATGAACACTGAAGCTTTCTTT.

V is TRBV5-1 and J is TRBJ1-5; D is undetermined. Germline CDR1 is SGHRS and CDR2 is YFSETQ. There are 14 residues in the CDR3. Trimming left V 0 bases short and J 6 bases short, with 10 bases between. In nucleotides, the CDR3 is TGCGCCAGCAGCTTGGGGCAGCGAGGTCAGCCCCAGCATTTT. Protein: CASSLGQRGQPQHF.

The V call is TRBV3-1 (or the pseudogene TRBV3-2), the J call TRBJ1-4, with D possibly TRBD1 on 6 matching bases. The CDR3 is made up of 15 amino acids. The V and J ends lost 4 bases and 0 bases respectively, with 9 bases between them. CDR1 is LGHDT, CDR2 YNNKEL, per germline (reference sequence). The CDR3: CASSPGQTTNEKLFF. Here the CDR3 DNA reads TGTGCCAGCAGCCCTGGACAGACAACTAATGAAAAACTGTTTTTT.

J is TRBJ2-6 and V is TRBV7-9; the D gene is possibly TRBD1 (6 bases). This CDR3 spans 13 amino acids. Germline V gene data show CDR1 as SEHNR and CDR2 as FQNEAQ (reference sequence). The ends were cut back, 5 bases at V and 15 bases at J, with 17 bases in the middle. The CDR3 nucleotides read TGTGCCAGCAGCCCATTCGCTAGGGGGACCCTGACTTTC. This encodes CASSPFARGTLTF.